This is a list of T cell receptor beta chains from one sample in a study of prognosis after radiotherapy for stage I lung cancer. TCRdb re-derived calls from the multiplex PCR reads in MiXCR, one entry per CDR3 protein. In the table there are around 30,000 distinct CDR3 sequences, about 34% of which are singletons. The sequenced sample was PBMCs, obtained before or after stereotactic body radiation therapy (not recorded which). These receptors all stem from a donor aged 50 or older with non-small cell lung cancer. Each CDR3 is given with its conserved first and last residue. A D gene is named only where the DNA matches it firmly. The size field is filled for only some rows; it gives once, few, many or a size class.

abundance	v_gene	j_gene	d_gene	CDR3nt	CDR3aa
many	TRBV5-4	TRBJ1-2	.	TGTGCCAGCAGCCTATTCAGGGGTTTTAACTATGGCTACACCTTC	CASSLFRGFNYGYTF
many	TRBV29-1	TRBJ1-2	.	TGCAGCGTTGGACACCACTACACCTTC	CSVGHHYTF
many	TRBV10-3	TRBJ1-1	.	TGTGCCATCAGACCCGACGGGCTGGGCACTGAAGCTTTCTTT	CAIRPDGLGTEAFF
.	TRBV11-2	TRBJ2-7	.	TGTGCCAGCAGCTTAGGTCCGACAGAAACCTACGAGCAGTACTTC	CASSLGPTETYEQYF
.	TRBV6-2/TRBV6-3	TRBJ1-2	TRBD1	TGTGCCAGCAGTTACGGACGGACAGGGACTAACTATGGCTACACCTTC	CASSYGRTGTNYGYTF
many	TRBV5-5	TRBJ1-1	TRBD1	TGTGCCAGCAGCTTGTTCACAGGGGTTAGGAACACTGAAGCTTTCTTT	CASSLFTGVRNTEAFF
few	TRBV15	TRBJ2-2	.	TGTGCCACCAGCAGAGGTGGGATAACTAACACCGGGGAGCTGTTTTTT	CATSRGGITNTGELFF
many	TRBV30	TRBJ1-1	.	TGTGCCTGGAGTGGTTGGATGAACACTGAAGCTTTCTTT	CAWSGWMNTEAFF
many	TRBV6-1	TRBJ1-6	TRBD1	TGTGCCAGCAGGGGCCTGGGCAGGGGGGGTCTCTATAATTCACCCCTCCACTTT	CASRGLGRGGLYNSPLHF
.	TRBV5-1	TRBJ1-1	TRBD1	TGCGCCAGCAGCAGATCATCCGGGACAGGGGGTTTCGCTGAAGCTTTCTTT	CASSRSSGTGGFAEAFF
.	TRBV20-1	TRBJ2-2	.	TGCAGTGCTAGAGACGGGAGTGGGGCCGGGGAGCTGTTTTTT	CSARDGSGAGELFF
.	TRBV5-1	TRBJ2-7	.	TGCGCCAGCAGCTTGATATCTAGCAGCTCCTACGAGCAGTACTTC	CASSLISSSSYEQYF
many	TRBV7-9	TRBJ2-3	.	TGTGCCAGCAGCTTAGGGGTAACGGGCACAGATACGCAGTATTTT	CASSLGVTGTDTQYF
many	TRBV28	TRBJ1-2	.	TGTGCCAGCAGTTTAGGGGGCGGCTATGGCTACACCTTC	CASSLGGGYGYTF
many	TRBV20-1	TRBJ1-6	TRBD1	TGCAGTGCTGGACAGGGAGGCTCACCCCTCCACTTT	CSAGQGGSPLHF
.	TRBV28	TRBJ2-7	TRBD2	TGTGCCAGCAGTCCTCGGGGTCGGGGCGGGAGAAACGAGCAGTACTTC	CASSPRGRGGRNEQYF